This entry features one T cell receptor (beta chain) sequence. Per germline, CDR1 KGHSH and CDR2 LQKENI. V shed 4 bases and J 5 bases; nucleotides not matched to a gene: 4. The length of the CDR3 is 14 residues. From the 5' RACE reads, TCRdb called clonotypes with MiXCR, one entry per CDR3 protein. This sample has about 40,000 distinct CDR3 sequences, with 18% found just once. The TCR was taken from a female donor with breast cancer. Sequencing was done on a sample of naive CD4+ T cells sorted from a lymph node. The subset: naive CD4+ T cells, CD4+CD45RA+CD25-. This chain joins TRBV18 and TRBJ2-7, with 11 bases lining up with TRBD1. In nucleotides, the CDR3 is TGTGCCAGCTCACGAGGACAGGGGGCTAACGAGCAGTACTTC. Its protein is CASSRGQGANEQYF. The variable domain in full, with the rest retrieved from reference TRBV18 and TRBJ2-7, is NAGVMQNPRHLVRRRGQEARLRCSPMKGHSHVYWYRQLPEEGLKFMVYLQKENIIDESGMPKERFSAEFPKEGPSILRIQQVVRGDSAAYFCASSRGQGANEQYFGPGTRLTVT.